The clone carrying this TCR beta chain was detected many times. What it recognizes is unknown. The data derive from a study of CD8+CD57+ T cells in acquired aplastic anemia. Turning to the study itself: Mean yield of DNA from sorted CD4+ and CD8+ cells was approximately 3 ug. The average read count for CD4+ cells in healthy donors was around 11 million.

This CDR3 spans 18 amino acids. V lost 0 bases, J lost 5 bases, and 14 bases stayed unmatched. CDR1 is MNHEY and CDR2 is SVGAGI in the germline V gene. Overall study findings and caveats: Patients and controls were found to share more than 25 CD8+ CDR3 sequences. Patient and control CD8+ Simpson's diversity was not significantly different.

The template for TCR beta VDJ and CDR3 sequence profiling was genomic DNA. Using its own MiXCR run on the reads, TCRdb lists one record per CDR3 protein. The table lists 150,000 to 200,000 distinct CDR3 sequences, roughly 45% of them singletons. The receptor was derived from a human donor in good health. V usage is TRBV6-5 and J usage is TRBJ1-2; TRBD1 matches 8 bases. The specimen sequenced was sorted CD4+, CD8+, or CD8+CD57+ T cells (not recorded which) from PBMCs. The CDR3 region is CASSYSSRQGALGYGYTF. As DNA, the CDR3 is TGTGCCAGCAGTTACTCGAGTCGCCAGGGGGCATTGGGGTATGGCTACACCTTC.